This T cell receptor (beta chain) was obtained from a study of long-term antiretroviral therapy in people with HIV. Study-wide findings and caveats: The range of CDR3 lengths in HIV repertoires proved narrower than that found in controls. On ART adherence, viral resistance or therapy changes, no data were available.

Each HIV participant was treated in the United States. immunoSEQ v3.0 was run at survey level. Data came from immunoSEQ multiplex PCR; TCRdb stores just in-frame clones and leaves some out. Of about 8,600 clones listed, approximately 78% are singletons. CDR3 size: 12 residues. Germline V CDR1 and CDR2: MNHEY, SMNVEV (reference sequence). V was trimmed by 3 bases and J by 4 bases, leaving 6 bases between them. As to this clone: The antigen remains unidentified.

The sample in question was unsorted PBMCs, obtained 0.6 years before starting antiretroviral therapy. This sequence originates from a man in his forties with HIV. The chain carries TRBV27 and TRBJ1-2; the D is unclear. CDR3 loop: CASSLNGYGYTF. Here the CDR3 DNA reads TGTGCCAGCAGTTTGAATGGCTATGGCTACACCTTC.